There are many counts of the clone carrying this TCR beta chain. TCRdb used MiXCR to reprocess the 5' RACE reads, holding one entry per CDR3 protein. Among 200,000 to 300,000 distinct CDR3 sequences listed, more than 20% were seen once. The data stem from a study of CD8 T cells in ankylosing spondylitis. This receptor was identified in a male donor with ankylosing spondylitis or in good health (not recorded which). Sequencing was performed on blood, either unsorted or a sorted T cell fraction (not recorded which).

CDR3 bases: TGTGCCAGCAGTTCCGCGACGGGACAGGGACCAAACATTCAGTACTTC. This translates into CASSSATGQGPNIQYF. The rearrangement joins TRBV28 to TRBJ2-4; TRBD1 matches 9 bases. Germline CDR1 MDHEN, CDR2 SYDVKM. The CDR3 totals 16 residues. Trimming at V came to 4 bases and at J to 6 bases, leaving 10 bases not matched to a gene.